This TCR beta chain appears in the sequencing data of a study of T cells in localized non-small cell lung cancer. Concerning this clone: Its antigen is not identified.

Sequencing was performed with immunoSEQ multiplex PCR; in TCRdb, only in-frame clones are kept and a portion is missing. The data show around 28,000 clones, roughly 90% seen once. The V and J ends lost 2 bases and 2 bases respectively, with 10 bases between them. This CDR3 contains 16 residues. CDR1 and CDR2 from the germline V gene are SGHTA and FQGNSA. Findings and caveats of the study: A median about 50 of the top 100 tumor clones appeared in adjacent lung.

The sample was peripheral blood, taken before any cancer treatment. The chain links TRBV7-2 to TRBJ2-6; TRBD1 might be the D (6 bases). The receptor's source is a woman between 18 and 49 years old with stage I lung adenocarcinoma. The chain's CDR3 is CASSLQGHTGANVLTF. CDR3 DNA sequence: TGTGCCAGCAGCTTACAGGGGCACACTGGGGCCAACGTCCTGACTTTC.